Described below is a single T cell receptor beta chain sequence and its context. Per the germline V gene, CDR1 is SGHTA and CDR2 is FQGNSA. V was clipped by 7 bases and J by 0 bases; unmatched bases: 12. The CDR3 spans 18 residues. This record belongs to a study of glioma-infiltrating T cells after dendritic cell vaccination. At the level of the study: Autologous tumor lysate-pulsed dendritic cell vaccination was given between the early 2000s and the early 2010s. Monocyte-derived dendritic cells, cultured approximately 7 days with IL-4 and GM-CSF, were pulsed with autologous tumor lysate. Three intradermal dendritic cell vaccine injections were given every two weeks.

Time point noted: after dendritic cell vaccination, including at tumor progression/relapse. Assay used: immunoSEQ multiplex PCR; TCRdb lists only in-frame clones, some missing. The table has more than 9,000 clones, roughly 77% seen once. This specimen consisted of blood, obtained after dendritic cell vaccination. This rearrangement joins TRBV7-2 to TRBJ2-3; 11 nucleotides match TRBD2. This clonotype was obtained from a human donor with glioblastoma. The CDR3 reads CASKRASGRWTSTDTQYF. CDR3 bases: TGTGCCAGCAAGAGGGCTAGCGGGAGGTGGACTAGCACAGATACGCAGTATTTT.